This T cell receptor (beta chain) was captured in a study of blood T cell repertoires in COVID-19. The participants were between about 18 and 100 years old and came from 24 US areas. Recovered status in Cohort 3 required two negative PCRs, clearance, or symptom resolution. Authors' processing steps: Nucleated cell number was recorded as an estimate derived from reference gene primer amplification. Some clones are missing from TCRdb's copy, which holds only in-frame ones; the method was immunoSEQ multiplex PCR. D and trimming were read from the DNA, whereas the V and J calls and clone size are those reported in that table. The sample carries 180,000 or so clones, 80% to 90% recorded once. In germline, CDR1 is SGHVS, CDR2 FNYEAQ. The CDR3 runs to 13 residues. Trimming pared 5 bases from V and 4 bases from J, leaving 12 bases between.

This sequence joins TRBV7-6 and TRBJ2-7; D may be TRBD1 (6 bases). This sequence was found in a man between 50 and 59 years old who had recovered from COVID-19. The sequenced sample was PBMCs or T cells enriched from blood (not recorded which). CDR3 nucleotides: TGTGCCAGCAGCGAAGGACAGATTTACGAGCAGTACTTC. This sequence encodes CASSEGQIYEQYF.